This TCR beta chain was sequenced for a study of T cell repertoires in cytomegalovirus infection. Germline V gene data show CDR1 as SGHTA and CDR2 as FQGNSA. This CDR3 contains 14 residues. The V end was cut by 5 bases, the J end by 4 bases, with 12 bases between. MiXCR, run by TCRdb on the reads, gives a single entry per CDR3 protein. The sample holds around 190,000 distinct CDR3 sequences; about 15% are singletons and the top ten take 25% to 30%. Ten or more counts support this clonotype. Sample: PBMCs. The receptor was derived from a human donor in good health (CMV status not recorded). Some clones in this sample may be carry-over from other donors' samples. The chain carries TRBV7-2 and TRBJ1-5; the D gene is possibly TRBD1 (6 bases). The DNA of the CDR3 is TGTGCCAGCAGCCGGGACAACATTAATCAGCCCCAGCATTTT. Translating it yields CASSRDNINQPQHF.